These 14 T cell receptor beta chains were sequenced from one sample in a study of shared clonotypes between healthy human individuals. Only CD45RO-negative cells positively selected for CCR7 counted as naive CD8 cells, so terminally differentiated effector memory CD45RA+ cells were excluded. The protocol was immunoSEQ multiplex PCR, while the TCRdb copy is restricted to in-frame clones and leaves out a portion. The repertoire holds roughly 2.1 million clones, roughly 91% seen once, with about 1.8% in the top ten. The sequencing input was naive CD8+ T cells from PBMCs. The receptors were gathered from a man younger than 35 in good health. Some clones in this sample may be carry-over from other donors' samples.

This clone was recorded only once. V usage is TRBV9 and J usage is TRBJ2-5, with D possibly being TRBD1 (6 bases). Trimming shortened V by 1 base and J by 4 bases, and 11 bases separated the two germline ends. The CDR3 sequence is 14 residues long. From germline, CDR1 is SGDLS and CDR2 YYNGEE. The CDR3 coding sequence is TGTGCCAGCAGCGTAATAGGGGGTACAGAGACCCAGTACTTC. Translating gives CASSVIGGTETQYF. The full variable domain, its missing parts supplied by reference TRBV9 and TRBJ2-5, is DSGVTQTPKHLITATGQRVTLRCSPRSGDLSVYWYQQSLDQGLQFLIQYYNGEERAKGNILERFSAQQFPDLHSELNLSSLELGDSALYFCASSVIGGTETQYFGPGTRLLVL.

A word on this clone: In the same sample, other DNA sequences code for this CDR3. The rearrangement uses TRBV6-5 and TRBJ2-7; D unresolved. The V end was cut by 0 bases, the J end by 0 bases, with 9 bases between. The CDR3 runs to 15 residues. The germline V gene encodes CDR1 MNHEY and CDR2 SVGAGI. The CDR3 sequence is CASSYSSGNSYEQYF. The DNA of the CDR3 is TGTGCCAGCAGTTACTCGTCGGGTAACTCCTACGAGCAGTACTTC.

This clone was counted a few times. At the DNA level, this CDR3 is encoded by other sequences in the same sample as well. The DNA of the CDR3 is TGTGCCTGGAGTGTGACAGGGGGAAATCAGCCCCAGCATTTT. This sequence encodes CAWSVTGGNQPQHF. The J gene is TRBJ1-5, the V gene TRBV30, with 9 bases identical to TRBD1. J gave up 4 bases and V 0 bases, and 1 base lay outside the gene matches. The CDR3 loop spans 14 amino acids. Germline V CDR1 and CDR2: GTSNPN, SVGIG (reference sequence). Looking up the rest from reference TRBV30 and TRBJ1-5 gives the full variable domain: SQTIHQWPATLVQPVGSPLSLECTVEGTSNPNLYWYRQAAGRGLQLLFYSVGIGQISSEVPQNLSASRPQDRQFILSSKKLLLSDSGFYLCAWSVTGGNQPQHFGDGTRLSIL.

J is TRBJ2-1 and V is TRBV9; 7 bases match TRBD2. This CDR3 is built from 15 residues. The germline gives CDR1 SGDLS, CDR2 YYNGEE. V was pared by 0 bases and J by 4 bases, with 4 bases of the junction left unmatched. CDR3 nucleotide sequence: TGTGCCAGCAGCGTAGGCCAGCGGGGTTACAATGAGCAGTTCTTC. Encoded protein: CASSVGQRGYNEQFF.

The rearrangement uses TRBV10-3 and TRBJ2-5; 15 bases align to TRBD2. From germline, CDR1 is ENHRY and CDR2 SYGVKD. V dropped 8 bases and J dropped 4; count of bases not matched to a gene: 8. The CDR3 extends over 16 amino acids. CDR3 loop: CAIGAPGLAGGETQYF. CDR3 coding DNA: TGTGCCATCGGAGCGCCGGGACTAGCGGGAGGAGAGACCCAGTACTTC.

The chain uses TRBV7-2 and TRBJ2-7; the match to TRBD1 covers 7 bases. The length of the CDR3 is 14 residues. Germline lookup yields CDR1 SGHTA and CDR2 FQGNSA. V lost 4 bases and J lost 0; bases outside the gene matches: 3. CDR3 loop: CASSSYRGSYEQYF. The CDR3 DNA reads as TGTGCCAGCAGCTCGTACAGGGGCTCCTACGAGCAGTACTTC.

The CDR3: CASSQNPVRELFF. The CDR3 DNA reads as TGTGCCAGCAGCCAGAACCCCGTCAGGGAGCTGTTTTTT. V and J are TRBV14 and TRBJ2-2; no reliable D call. V lost 3 bases, J lost 9 bases, and 11 bases lay in between. The CDR3 covers 13 residues. Germline V gene data show CDR1 as SGHDN and CDR2 as FVKESK. The complete variable domain, with remaining parts taken from reference TRBV14 and TRBJ2-2, reads EAGVTQFPSHSVIEKGQTVTLRCDPISGHDNLYWYRRVMGKEIKFLLHFVKESKQDESGMPNNRFLAERTGGTYSTLKVQPAELEDSGVYFCASSQNPVRELFFGEGSRLTVL.

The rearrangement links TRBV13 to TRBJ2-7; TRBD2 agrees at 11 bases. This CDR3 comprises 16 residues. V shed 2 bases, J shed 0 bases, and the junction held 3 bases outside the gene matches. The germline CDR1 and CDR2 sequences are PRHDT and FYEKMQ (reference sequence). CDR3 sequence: CASSLRGLAGSYEQYF. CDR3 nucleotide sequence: TGTGCCAGCAGCTTACGTGGACTAGCGGGCTCCTACGAGCAGTACTTC.

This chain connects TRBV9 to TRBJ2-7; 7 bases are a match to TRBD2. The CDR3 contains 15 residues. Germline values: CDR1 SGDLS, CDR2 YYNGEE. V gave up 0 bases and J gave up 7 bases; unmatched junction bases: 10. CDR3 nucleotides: TGTGCCAGCAGCGTAGGAGGCGGGAGTGCGCAGGAGCAGTACTTC. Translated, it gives CASSVGGGSAQEQYF.

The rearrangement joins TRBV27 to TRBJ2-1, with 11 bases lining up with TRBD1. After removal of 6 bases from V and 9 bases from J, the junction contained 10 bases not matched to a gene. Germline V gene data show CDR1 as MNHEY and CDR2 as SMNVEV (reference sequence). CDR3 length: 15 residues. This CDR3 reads CASSFPGQGVVEQFF. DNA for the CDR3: TGTGCCAGCAGCTTCCCGGGACAGGGGGTTGTTGAGCAGTTCTTC.

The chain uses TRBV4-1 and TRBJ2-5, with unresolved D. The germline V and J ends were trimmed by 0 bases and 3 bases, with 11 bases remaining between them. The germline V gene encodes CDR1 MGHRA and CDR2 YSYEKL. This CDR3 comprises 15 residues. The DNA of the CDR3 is TGCGCCAGCAGCCAAGAGTCCATCCGGGAAGAGACCCAGTACTTC. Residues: CASSQESIREETQYF.

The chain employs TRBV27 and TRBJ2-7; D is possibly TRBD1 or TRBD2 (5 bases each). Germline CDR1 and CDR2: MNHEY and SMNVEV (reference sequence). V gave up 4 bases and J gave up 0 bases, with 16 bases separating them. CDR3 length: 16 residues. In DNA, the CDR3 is TGTGCCAGCAGTTCCCACCCCCAGGGAGCCTCCTACGAGCAGTACTTC. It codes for CASSSHPQGASYEQYF.

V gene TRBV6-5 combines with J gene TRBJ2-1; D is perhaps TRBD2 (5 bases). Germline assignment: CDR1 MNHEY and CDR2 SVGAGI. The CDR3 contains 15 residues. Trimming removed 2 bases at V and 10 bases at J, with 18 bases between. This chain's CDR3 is CASSYGEGVLSEQFF. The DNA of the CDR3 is TGTGCCAGCAGTTACGGCGAGGGAGTTCTCAGCGAGCAGTTCTTC.

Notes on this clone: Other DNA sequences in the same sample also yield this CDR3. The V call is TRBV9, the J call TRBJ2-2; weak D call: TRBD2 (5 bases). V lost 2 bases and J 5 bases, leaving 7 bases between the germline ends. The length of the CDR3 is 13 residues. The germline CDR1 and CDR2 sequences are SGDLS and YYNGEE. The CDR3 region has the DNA TGTGCCAGCAGCGTCGGCGGGACCGGGGAGCTGTTTTTT. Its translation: CASSVGGTGELFF.